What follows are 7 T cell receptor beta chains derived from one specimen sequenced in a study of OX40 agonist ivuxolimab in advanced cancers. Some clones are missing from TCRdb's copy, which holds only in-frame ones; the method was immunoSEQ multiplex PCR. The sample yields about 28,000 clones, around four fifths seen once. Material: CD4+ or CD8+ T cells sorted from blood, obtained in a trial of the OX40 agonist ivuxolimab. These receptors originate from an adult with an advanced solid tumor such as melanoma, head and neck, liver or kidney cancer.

The CDR3 coding sequence is TGTGCCTGGAGTGTGGGTCAGGGAGAGCAGTACTTC. Protein product: CAWSVGQGEQYF. The rearrangement uses TRBV30 and TRBJ2-7, with D possibly being TRBD1 (5 bases). This CDR3 region has 12 residues. Germline loops: CDR1 GTSNPN, CDR2 SVGIG (reference sequence). Trimming removed 0 bases from V and 7 bases from J, with 10 bases in between.

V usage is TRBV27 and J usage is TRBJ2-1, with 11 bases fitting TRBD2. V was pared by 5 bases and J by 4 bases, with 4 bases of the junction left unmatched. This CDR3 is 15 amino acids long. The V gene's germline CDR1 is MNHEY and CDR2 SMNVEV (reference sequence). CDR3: CASSVGLAGYNEQFF. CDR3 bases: TGTGCCAGCAGTGTCGGACTAGCGGGTTACAATGAGCAGTTCTTC.

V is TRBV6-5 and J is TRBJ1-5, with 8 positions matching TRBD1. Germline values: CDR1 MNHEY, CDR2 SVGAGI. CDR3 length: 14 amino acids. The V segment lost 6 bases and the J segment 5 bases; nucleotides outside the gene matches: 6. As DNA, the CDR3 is TGTGCCAGCAGGCCCCAGGGGGCGGATCAGCCCCAGCATTTT. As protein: CASRPQGADQPQHF.

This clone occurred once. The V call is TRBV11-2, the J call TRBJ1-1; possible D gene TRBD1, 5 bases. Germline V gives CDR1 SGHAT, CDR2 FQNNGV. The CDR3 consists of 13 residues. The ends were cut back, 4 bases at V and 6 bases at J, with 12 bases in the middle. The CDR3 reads CASSSSPGAEAFF. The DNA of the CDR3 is TGTGCCAGCAGCTCATCCCCGGGGGCTGAAGCTTTCTTT.

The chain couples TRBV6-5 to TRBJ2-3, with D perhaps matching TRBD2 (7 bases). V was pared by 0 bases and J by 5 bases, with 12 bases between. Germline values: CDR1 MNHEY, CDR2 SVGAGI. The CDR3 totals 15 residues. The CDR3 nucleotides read TGTGCCAGCAGTTACTCTGGGGGGGCTGGAGATACGCAGTATTTT. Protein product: CASSYSGGAGDTQYF.

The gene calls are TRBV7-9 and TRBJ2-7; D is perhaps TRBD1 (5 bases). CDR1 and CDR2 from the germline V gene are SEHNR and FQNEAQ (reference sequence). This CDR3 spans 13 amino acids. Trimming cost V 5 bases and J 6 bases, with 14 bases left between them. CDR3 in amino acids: CASSPGAAPEQYF. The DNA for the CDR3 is TGTGCCAGCAGCCCTGGGGCAGCTCCCGAGCAGTACTTC. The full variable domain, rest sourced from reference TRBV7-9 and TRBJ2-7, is DTGVSQNPRHKITKRGQNVTFRCDPISEHNRLYWYRQTLGQGPEFLTYFQNEAQLEKSRLLSDRFSAERPKGSFSTLEIQRTEQGDSAMYLCASSPGAAPEQYFGPGTRLTVT.

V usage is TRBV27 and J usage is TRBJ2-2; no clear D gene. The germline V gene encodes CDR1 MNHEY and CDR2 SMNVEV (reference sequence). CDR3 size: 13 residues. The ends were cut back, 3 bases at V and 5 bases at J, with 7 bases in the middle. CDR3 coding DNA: TGTGCCAGCAGTTTTTACGGTACCGGGGAGCTGTTTTTT. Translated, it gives CASSFYGTGELFF.